The T cell receptor beta chain under discussion was sequenced for a study of radiotherapy plus CTLA-4 blockade in lung cancer. Turning to the study itself: Of all patients, around 20% responded objectively and approximately 31% showed disease control.

This CDR3 has 12 residues. In germline, CDR1 is SEHNR, CDR2 FQNEAQ (reference sequence). Trimming cost V 6 bases and J 0 bases, with 6 bases left between them. Study-wide points: How blood T cell clones changed early, along with interferon-beta, reportedly forecast response best. There was expansion of tumor-derived TCR clones in blood after radiotherapy plus ipilimumab.

Comment on this clone: Its antigen remains unidentified. This same CDR3 is encoded by further DNA sequences in the sample.

TCRdb's copy holds only in-frame clones and misses some; the assay was immunoSEQ multiplex PCR. The sample consists of about 77,000 clones, 74% of them appearing once. Lung cancer patients with chemo-refractory metastatic non-small-cell disease were given focal radiation plus CTLA-4 blockade with ipilimumab. This receptor was taken from a human donor with non-small cell lung cancer whose response to radiotherapy plus ipilimumab could not be evaluated. Source: peripheral blood, taken from a patient treated with radiotherapy plus ipilimumab. The chain recombines TRBV7-9 with TRBJ2-7; D unresolved. CDR3 nucleotides: TGTGCCAGCAGTCTAAGCTCCTACGAGCAGTACTTC. Its translation is CASSLSSYEQYF.